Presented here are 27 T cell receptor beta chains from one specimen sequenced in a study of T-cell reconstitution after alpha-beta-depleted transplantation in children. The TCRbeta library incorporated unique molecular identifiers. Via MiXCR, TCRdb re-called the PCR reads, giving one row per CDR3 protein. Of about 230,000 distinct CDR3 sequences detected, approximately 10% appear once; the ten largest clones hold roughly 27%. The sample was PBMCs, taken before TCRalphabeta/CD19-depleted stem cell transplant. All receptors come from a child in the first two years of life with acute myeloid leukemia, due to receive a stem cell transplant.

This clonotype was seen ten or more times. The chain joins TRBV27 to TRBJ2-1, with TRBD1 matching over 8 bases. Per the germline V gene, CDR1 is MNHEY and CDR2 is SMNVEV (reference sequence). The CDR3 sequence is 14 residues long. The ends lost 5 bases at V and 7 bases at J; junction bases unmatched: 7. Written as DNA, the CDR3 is TGTGCCAGCAGTCCCCGGACAGGGTGGAATGAGCAGTTCTTC. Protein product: CASSPRTGWNEQFF.

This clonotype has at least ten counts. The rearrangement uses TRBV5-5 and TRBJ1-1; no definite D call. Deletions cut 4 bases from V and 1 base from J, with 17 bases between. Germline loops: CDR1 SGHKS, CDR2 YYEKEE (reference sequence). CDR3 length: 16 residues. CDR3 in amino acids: CASSARSGHQNTEAFF. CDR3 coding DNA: TGTGCCAGCAGCGCGAGATCGGGCCACCAGAACACTGAAGCTTTCTTT. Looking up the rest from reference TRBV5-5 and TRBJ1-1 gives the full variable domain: DAGVTQSPTHLIKTRGQQVTLRCSPISGHKSVSWYQQVLGQGPQFIFQYYEKEERGRGNFPDRFSARQFPNYSSELNVNALLLGDSALYLCASSARSGHQNTEAFFGQGTRLTVV.

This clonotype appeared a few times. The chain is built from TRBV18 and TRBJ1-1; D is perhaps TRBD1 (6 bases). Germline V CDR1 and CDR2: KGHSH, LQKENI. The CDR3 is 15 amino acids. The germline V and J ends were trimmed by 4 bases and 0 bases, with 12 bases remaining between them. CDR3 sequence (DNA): TGTGCCAGCTCACTCGGAGGACAGATGAACACTGAAGCTTTCTTT. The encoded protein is CASSLGGQMNTEAFF.

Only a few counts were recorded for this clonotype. The CDR3 region is CASSPGVDQPQHF. DNA for the CDR3: TGTGCCAGCAGCCCCGGGGTCGATCAGCCCCAGCATTTT. J is TRBJ1-5 and V is TRBV7-2; D call uncertain. Germline V gene lookup returns CDR1 SGHTA and CDR2 FQGNSA. This CDR3 region has 13 residues. Trimming left V 5 bases short and J 5 bases short, with 10 bases between.

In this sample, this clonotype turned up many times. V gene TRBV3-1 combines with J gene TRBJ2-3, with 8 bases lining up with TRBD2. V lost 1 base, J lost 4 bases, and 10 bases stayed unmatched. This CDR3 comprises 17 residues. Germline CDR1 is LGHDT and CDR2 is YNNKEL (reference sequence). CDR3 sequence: CASSQVFGRALADTQYF. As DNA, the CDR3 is TGTGCCAGCAGCCAAGTATTCGGGAGGGCCTTGGCAGATACGCAGTATTTT.

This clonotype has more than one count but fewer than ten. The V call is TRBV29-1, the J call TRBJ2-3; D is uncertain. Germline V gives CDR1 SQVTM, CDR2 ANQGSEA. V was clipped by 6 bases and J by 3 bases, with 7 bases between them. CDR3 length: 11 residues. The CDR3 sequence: CSVYITDTQYF. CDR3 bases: TGCAGCGTCTATATAACAGATACGCAGTATTTT.

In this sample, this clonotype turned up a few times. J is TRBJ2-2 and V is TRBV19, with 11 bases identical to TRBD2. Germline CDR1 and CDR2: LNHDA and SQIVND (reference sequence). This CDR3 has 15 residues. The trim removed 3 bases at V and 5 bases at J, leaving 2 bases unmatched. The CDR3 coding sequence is TGTGCCAGTAGTATTAGCGGGAGGGTAACCGGGGAGCTGTTTTTT. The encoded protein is CASSISGRVTGELFF.

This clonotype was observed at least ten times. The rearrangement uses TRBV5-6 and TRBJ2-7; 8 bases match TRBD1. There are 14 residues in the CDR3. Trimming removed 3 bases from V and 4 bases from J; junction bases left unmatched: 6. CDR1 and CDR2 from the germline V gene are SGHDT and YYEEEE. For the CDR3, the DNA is TGTGCCAGCAGCTGGGGGACAGGAGAATACGAGCAGTACTTC. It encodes CASSWGTGEYEQYF.

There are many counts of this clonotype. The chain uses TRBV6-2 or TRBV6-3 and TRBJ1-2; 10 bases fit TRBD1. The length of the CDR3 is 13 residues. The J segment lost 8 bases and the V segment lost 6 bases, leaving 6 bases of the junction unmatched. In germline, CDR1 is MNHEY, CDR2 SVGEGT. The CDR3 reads CASSSTGGKGYTF. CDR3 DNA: TGTGCCAGCAGCTCGACAGGGGGCAAAGGCTACACCTTC.

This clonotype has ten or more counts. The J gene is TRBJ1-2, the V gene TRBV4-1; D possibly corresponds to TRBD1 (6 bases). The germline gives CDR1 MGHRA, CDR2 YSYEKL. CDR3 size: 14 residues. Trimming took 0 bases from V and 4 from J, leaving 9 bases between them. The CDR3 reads CASSQETGGYGYTF. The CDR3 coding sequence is TGCGCCAGCAGCCAAGAGACAGGCGGCTATGGCTACACCTTC.

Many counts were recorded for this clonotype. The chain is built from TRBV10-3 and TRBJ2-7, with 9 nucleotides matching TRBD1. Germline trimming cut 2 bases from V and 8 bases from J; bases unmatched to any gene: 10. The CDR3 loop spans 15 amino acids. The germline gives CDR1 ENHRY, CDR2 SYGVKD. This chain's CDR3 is CAISEGGQGSEKQYF. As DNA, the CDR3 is TGTGCCATCAGTGAGGGAGGACAGGGGAGCGAGAAGCAGTACTTC.

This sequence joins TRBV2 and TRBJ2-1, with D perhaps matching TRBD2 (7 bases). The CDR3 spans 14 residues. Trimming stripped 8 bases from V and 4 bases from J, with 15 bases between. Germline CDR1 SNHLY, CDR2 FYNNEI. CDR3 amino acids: CASFGRGEYNEQFF. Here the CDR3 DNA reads TGTGCCAGCTTTGGGAGGGGGGAGTACAATGAGCAGTTCTTC. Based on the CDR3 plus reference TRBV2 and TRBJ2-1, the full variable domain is EPEVTQTPSHQVTQMGQEVILRCVPISNHLYFYWYRQILGQKVEFLVSFYNNEISEKSEIFDDQFSVERPDGSNFTLKIRSTKLEDSAMYFCASFGRGEYNEQFFGPGTRLTVL.

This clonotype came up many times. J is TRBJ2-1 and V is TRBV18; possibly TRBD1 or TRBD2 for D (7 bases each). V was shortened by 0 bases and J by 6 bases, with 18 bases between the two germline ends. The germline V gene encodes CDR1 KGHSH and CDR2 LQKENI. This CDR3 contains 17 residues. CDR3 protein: CASSPPVQGGATNEQFF. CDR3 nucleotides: TGTGCCAGCTCACCACCGGTGCAGGGGGGGGCGACCAATGAGCAGTTCTTC. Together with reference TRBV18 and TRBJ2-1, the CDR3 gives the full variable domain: NAGVMQNPRHLVRRRGQEARLRCSPMKGHSHVYWYRQLPEEGLKFMVYLQKENIIDESGMPKERFSAEFPKEGPSILRIQQVVRGDSAAYFCASSPPVQGGATNEQFFGPGTRLTVL.

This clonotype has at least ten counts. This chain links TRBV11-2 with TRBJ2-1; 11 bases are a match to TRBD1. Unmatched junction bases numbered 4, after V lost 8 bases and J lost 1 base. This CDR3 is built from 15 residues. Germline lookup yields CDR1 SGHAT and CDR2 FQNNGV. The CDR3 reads CASGGTGGSYNEQFF. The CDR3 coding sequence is TGTGCCAGCGGAGGGACAGGGGGGTCCTACAATGAGCAGTTCTTC.

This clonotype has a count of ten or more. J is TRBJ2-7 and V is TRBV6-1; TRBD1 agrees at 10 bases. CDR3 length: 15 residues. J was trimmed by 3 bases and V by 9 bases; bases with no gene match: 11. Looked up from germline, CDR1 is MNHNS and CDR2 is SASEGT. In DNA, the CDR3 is TGTGCCAGTAGTCGGACAGGGGGGGGTTACTACGAGCAGTACTTC. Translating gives CASSRTGGGYYEQYF.

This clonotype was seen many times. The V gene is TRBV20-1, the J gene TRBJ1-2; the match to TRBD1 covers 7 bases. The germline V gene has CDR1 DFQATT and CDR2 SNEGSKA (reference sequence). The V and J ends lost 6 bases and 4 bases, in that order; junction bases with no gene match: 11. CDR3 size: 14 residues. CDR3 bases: TGCAGTGCCCGTTTGACAGGGCAGGGCTATGGCTACACCTTC. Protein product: CSARLTGQGYGYTF.

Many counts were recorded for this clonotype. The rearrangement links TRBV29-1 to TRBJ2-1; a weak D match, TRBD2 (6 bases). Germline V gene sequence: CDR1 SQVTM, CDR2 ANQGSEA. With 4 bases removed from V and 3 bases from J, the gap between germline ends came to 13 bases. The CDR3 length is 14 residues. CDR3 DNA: TGCAGCGTTGTTGGCCTAGCGAACTACAATGAGCAGTTCTTC. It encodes CSVVGLANYNEQFF.

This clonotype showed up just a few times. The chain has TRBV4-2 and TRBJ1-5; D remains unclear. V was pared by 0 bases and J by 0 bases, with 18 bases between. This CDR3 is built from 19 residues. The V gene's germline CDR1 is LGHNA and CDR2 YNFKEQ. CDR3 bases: TGTGCCAGCAGCCAAGAAAGCCCCGGATACCAGTATAGCAATCAGCCCCAGCATTTT. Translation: CASSQESPGYQYSNQPQHF.

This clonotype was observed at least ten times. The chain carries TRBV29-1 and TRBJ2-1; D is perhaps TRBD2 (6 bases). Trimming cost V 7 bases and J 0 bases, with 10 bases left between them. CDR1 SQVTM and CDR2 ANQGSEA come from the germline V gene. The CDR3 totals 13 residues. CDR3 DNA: TGCAGCGCTGGGGGGAGCTCCTACAATGAGCAGTTCTTC. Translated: CSAGGSSYNEQFF.

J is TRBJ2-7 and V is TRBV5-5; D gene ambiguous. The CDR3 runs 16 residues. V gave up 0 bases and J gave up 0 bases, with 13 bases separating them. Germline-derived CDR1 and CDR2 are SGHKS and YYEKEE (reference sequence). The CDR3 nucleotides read TGTGCCAGCAGCTTGGCGTCGACGGTGAGCTCCTACGAGCAGTACTTC. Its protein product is CASSLASTVSSYEQYF.

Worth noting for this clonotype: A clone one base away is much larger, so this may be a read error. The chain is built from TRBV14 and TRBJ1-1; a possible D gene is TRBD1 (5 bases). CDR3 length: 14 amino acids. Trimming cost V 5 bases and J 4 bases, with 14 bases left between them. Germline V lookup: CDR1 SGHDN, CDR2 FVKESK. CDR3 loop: CASSFARGITEAFF. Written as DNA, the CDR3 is TGTGCCAGCAGCTTCGCGAGGGGCATCACTGAAGCTTTCTTT.

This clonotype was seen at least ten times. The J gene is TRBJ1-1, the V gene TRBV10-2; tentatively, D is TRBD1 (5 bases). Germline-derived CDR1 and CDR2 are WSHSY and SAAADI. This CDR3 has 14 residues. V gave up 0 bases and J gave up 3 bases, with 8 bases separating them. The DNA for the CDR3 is TGCGCCAGCAGTGAGTCAGGAGGGGACACTGAAGCTTTCTTT. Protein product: CASSESGGDTEAFF.

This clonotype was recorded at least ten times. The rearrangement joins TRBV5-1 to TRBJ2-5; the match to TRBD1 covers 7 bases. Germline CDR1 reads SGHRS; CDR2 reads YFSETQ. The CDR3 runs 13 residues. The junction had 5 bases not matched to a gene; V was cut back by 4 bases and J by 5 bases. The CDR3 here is CASSKTGYETQYF. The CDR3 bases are TGCGCCAGCAGCAAGACAGGGTACGAGACCCAGTACTTC.

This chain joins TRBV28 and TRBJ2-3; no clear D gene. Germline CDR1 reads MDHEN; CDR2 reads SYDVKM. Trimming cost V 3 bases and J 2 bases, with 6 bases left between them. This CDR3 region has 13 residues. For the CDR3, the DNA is TGTGCCAGCAGTTTCTCTATCACAGATACGCAGTATTTT. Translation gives CASSFSITDTQYF.

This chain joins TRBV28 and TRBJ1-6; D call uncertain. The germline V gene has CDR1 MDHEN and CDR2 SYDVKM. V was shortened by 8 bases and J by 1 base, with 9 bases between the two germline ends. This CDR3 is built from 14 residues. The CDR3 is CASDGSSYNSPLHF. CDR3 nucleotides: TGTGCCAGCGATGGAAGTTCCTATAATTCACCCCTCCACTTT. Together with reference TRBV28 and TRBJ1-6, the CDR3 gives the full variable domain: DVKVTQSSRYLVKRTGEKVFLECVQDMDHENMFWYRQDPGLGLRLIYFSYDVKMKEKGDIPEGYSVSREKKERFSLILESASTNQTSMYLCASDGSSYNSPLHFGNGTRLTVT.

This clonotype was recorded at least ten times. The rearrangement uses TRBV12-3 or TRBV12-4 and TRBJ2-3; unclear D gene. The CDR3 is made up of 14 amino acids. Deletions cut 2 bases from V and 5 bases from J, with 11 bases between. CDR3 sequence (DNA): TGTGCCAGCAGTTTATTTGCTAGTGGAGATACGCAGTATTTT. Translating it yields CASSLFASGDTQYF.

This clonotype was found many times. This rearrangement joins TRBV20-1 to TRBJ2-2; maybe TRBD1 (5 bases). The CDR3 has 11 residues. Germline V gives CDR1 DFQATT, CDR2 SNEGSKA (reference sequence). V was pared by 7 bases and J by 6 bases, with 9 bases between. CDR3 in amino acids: CSGLRAGELFF. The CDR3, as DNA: TGCAGTGGACTCAGGGCCGGGGAGCTGTTTTTT.